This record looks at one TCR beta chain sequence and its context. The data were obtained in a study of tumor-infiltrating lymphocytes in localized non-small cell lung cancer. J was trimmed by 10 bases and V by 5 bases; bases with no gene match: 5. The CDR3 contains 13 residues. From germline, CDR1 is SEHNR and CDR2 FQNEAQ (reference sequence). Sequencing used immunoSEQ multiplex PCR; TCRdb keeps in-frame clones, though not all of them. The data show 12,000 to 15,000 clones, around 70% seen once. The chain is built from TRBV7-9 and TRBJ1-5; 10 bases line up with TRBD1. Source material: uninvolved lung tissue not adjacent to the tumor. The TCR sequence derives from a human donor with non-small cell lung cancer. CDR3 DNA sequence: TGTGCCAGCAGCCAGGGACAGGGGAAACCCCAGCATTTT. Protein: CASSQGQGKPQHF.